Presented here are 18 T cell receptor beta chains from one specimen sequenced in a study of cytomegalovirus exposure and HLA in healthy donors. It was with 60 Vbeta and 13 Jbeta primers that the PCR ran. The data were produced by immunoSEQ multiplex PCR, yet TCRdb's version contains in-frame clones alone and is incomplete. The repertoire has about 150,000 clones, 77% of them found once; the top ten carry about 4%. Material for sequencing was PBMCs. The receptors originated from a male donor in good health and CMV-seronegative.

The V and J genes are TRBV6-1 and TRBJ2-3; D perhaps matches TRBD1 (6 bases). Germline values: CDR1 MNHNS, CDR2 SASEGT. The CDR3 extends over 15 amino acids. V was pared by 4 bases and J by 5 bases, with 16 bases between. CDR3 region: CASSGSPRGQDTQYF. CDR3 coding DNA: TGTGCCAGCAGTGGCTCCCCGAGGGGACAAGATACGCAGTATTTT.

The J gene is TRBJ1-1, the V gene TRBV7-2; TRBD1 matches 7 bases. Germline V gives CDR1 SGHTA, CDR2 FQGNSA. CDR3 length: 16 residues. J lost 2 bases, V lost 4 bases, and 10 bases had no gene match. In nucleotides, the CDR3 is TGTGCCAGCAGCTCAGCAGGGGGATCATTTAACACTGAAGCTTTCTTT. This encodes CASSSAGGSFNTEAFF.

The rearrangement uses TRBV5-6 and TRBJ2-7; possible D gene TRBD1, 5 bases. Germline loops: CDR1 SGHDT, CDR2 YYEEEE. The CDR3 sequence is 14 residues long. Trimming removed 0 bases from V and 2 bases from J, with 9 bases in between. CDR3 DNA: TGTGCCAGCAGCTTGGTTTGGGGCACCTACGAGCAGTACTTC. Protein product: CASSLVWGTYEQYF.

In this sample, this clone is medium-sized. The chain combines TRBV18 with TRBJ2-7; no reliable D call. Per the germline V gene, CDR1 is KGHSH and CDR2 is LQKENI. V was trimmed by 8 bases and J by 0 bases, leaving 17 bases between them. This CDR3 is built from 15 residues. CDR3 loop: CASRTDTSPSYEQYF. CDR3 sequence (DNA): TGTGCCAGCAGAACCGACACATCACCCTCCTACGAGCAGTACTTC.

The J gene is TRBJ1-1, the V gene TRBV11-1; D might be TRBD1 (5 bases). The CDR3 is 12 residues long. V dropped 7 bases and J dropped 7 bases, with 13 bases sitting between them. Germline loops: CDR1 SGHAT, CDR2 FQDESV (reference sequence). In DNA form, the CDR3 reads TGTGCCAGCACCATTGGGGCGGTTGAAGCTTTCTTT. Translation gives CASTIGAVEAFF.

This clone has only one observation. The chain carries TRBV7-9 and TRBJ1-2; D is unclear. This CDR3 has 14 residues. Germline lookup yields CDR1 SEHNR and CDR2 FQNEAQ (reference sequence). Trimming removed 7 bases from V and 2 bases from J, with 14 bases in between. The CDR3 DNA follows: TGTGCCAGCATCACCCCGAGCCGGAACTATGGCTACACCTTC. Translated: CASITPSRNYGYTF.

This clone was seen more than once but under ten times. J is TRBJ1-1 and V is TRBV6-6, with a possible D match to TRBD1 (6 bases). V lost 5 bases and J 0 bases, leaving 13 bases between the germline ends. The germline gives CDR1 MNHNY, CDR2 SVGAGI (reference sequence). The CDR3 totals 15 residues. CDR3: CASSPRTVLNTEAFF. For the CDR3, the DNA is TGTGCCAGCAGTCCCCGGACAGTACTGAACACTGAAGCTTTCTTT.

The chain has TRBV20-1 and TRBJ2-7; weak D call: TRBD2 (5 bases). This CDR3 is 11 amino acids long. The V end was cut by 2 bases, the J end by 7 bases, with 9 bases between. Looked up from germline, CDR1 is DFQATT and CDR2 is SNEGSKA (reference sequence). CDR3 DNA sequence: TGCAGTGCTAGAAGGGCGGGTGAGCAGTACTTC. Residues: CSARRAGEQYF.

V usage is TRBV6-4 and J usage is TRBJ1-1; the match to TRBD1 covers 8 bases. The CDR3 sequence is 16 residues long. The V gene end was trimmed by 8 bases and the J gene end by 0 bases; junction bases not matched to a gene: 11. Germline V gene sequence: CDR1 MRHNA, CDR2 SNTAGT. This chain's CDR3 is CASGDRRSLMNTEAFF. The CDR3 nucleotides read TGTGCCAGCGGGGACAGGCGTTCTTTGATGAACACTGAAGCTTTCTTT.

The V gene is TRBV5-8, the J gene TRBJ2-2; 7 positions agree with TRBD2. This CDR3 has 14 amino acids. The germline gives CDR1 SGHTS, CDR2 YDEGEE. Trimming took 2 bases from V and 4 from J; bases not matched to a gene: 2. CDR3 in amino acids: CASSFGGSTGELFF. The CDR3 bases are TGTGCCAGCAGCTTCGGGGGGTCCACCGGGGAGCTGTTTTTT.

This rearrangement joins TRBV6-5 to TRBJ1-2, with D perhaps TRBD1 (5 bases). In germline, CDR1 is MNHEY, CDR2 SVGAGI. The CDR3 sequence is 12 residues long. V was cut by 6 bases and J by 8 bases, with 13 bases left in between. CDR3 nucleotides: TGTGCCAGCAGCGACAGCTTGGGAGGCTACACCTTC. Protein sequence: CASSDSLGGYTF.

This clone was found once. The V gene is TRBV5-8, the J gene TRBJ1-2; 9 bases match TRBD1. The CDR3 is made up of 13 amino acids. Per the germline V gene, CDR1 is SGHTS and CDR2 is YDEGEE. With 4 bases clipped from V and 5 bases from J, the junction kept 3 bases outside the gene matches. For the CDR3, the DNA is TGTGCCAGCAGCCGGACAGGGGCTTATGGCTACACCTTC. Amino acid sequence: CASSRTGAYGYTF.

This clone has just one count. The chain couples TRBV19 to TRBJ1-4; a possible D gene is TRBD1 (5 bases). The germline CDR1 and CDR2 sequences are LNHDA and SQIVND (reference sequence). CDR3 length equals 12 residues. V was cut by 5 bases and J by 8 bases, with 9 bases left in between. For the CDR3, the DNA is TGTGCCAGTAGTCTCTCAGGGGAAAAACTGTTTTTT. Amino acids: CASSLSGEKLFF.

This rearrangement joins TRBV10-1 to TRBJ2-3, with TRBD2 matching 10 bases. Germline V gene lookup returns CDR1 WNHNN and CDR2 SYGVQD (reference sequence). The trim removed 3 bases at V and 8 bases at J, leaving 5 bases unmatched. The CDR3 contains 14 residues. CDR3 loop: CASSESGRAGTQYF. CDR3 in DNA: TGCGCCAGCAGTGAAAGCGGGAGGGCCGGTACGCAGTATTTT.

V usage is TRBV7-8 and J usage is TRBJ2-7; 8 bases agree with TRBD2. The CDR3 spans 14 residues. After removal of 2 bases from V and 6 bases from J, the junction contained 6 bases not matched to a gene. CDR1 and CDR2 (germline): SGHVS, FQNEAQ. The CDR3 sequence: CASSLLAGGSEQYF. The CDR3 DNA is TGTGCCAGCAGCTTATTGGCGGGGGGTTCCGAGCAGTACTTC.

The chain is built from TRBV2 and TRBJ1-2, with 10 bases lining up with TRBD1. From germline, CDR1 is SNHLY and CDR2 FYNNEI. The CDR3 spans 16 residues. V lost 2 bases and J lost 8; bases outside the gene matches: 11. The CDR3 DNA sequence: TGTGCCAGCAGTGAACCAGGACAGGGGGTCATCCGCGGCTACACCTTC. Its protein is CASSEPGQGVIRGYTF.

This chain links TRBV9 with TRBJ1-1; D uncertain. The CDR3 is 12 residues long. Deletions cut 0 bases from V and 2 bases from J, with 2 bases between. Germline-derived CDR1 and CDR2 are SGDLS and YYNGEE. The CDR3 region has the DNA TGTGCCAGCAGCGTAGCAAACACTGAAGCTTTCTTT. It translates to CASSVANTEAFF.

V is TRBV27 and J is TRBJ2-7; D perhaps matches TRBD2 (6 bases). Germline loops: CDR1 MNHEY, CDR2 SMNVEV (reference sequence). The CDR3 spans 15 residues. Deletions cut 0 bases from V and 3 bases from J, with 12 bases between. The CDR3 sequence is CASSLSRVGGYEQYF. CDR3 nucleotide sequence: TGTGCCAGCAGTTTATCACGGGTGGGGGGCTACGAGCAGTACTTC.